This T cell receptor beta chain was found in a study of blood T cells in healthy people across ages. Germline V gives CDR1 DFQATT, CDR2 SNEGSKA (reference sequence). This CDR3 is 14 amino acids long. The V and J ends lost 5 bases and 4 bases, in that order; junction bases with no gene match: 8. Primers used in a second PCR of roughly 6 to 12 cycles were a sample-barcoded 5' primer and a J-beta primer mix. A template-switch adaptor containing 12 random nucleotides labeled each cDNA molecule. A single record per CDR3 protein comes from TCRdb applying MiXCR to the 5' RACE reads. The data contain over 1.5 million distinct CDR3 sequences, 49% of them singletons.

The V and J genes are TRBV20-1 and TRBJ1-2; TRBD1 matches at 9 bases. This TCR derives from a woman aged 40 to 55 in good health. The sample taken for sequencing was blood. CDR3 coding DNA: TGCAGTGCTGATACAGGGGGCCAAGGCTATGGCTACACCTTC. Translating gives CSADTGGQGYGYTF.